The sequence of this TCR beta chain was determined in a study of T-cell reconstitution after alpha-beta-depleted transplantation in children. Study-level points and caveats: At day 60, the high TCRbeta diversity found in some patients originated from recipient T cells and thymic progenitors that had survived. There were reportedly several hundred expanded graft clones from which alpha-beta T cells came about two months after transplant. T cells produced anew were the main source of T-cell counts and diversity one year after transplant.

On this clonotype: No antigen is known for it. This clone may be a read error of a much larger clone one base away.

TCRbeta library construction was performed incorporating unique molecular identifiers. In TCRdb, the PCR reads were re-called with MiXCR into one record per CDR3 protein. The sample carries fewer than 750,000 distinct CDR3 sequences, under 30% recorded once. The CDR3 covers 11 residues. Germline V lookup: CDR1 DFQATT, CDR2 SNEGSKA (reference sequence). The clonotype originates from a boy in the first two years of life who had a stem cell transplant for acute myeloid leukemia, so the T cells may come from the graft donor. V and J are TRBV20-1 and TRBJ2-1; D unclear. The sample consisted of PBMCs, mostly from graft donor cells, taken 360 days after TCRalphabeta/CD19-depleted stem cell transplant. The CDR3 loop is CGASTYNEQFF. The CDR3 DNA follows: TGCGGTGCTAGTACCTACAATGAGCAGTTCTTC.